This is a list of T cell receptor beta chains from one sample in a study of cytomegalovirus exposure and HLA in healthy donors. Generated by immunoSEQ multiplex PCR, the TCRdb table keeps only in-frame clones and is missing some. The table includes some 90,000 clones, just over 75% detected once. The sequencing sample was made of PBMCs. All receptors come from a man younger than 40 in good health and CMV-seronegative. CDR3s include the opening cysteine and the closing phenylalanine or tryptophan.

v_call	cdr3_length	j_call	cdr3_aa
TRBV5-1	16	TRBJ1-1	CASSFLTTTGTTEAFF
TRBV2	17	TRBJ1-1	CASSEGLSRQRNTEAFF
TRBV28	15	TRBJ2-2	CASRTLGAGAGELFF
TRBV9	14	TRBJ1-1	CASSVGGSGTEAFF
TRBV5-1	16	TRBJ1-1	CASSLARQDMNTEAFF
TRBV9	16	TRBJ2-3	CASSVRSTGGTDTQYF
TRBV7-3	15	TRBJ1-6	CASSHRGRDNSPLHF
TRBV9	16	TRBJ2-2	CASSGTSSGSPGELFF
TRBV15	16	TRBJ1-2	CATSRDLVQGAIGYTF
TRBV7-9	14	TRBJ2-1	CASSRRDSHNEQFF
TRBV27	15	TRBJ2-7	CASSLRGQGPMEQYF
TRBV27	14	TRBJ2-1	CASSIARLYDEQFF
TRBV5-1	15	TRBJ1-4	CASSLVQGQGEKLFF
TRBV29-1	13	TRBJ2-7	CSVGQGNSYEQYF
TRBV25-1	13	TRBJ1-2	CASSLGGARGYTF
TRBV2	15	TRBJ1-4	CAGSARGGRDEKLFF
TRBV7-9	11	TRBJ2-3	CASSLSVTQYF
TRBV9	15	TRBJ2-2	CASSNEGTGTGELFF
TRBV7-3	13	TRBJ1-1	CASSQPGGTEAFF
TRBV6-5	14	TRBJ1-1	CASINAGIMAEAFF
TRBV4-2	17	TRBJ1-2	CASSQDLGDRGPQGYTF
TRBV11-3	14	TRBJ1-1	CASSFRNGGTEAFF
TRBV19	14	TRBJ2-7	CASSPWDRGSEQYF
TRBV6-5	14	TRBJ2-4	CASSMTSAENIQYF
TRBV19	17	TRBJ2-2	CASSIGGRGAWTGELFF
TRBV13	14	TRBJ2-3	CASSYDWEADTQYF
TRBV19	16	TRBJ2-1	CASSPVLYVTDNEQFF
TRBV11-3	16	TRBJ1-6	CASSPSPSSYNSPLHF
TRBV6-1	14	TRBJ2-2	CATSPGTNTGELFF
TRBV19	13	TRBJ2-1	CATRGPAYNEQFF
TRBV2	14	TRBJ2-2	CASKEGTNTGELFF
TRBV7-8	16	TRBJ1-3	CASSLARGGAGHTIYF
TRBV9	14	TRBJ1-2	CASSDQTGYYGYTF
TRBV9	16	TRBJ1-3	CASSVEGGGGGNTIYF
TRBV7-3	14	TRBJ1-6	CASSLGTGGSPLHF
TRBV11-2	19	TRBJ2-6	CASSSRNWDRGSGANVLTF
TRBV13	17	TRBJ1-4	CASSFSHRETTNEKLFF
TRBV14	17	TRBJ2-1	CASSQSGLADSYNEQFF
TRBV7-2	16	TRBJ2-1	CASSFSSGGAEGEQFF
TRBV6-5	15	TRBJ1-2	CASSYSYDRSYGYTF
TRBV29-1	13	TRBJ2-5	CSVGQGVQETQYF
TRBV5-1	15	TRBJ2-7	CASRKQDRTSYEQYF
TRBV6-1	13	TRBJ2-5	CASSEAQAGEKYF
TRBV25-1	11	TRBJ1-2	CASKAGSGYTF
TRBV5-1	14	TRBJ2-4	CASSSRTDQNIQYF
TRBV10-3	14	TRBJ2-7	CAITPGQASYEQYF
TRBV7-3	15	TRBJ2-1	CASSLQGGQGNEQFF
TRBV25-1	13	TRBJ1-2	CASSEWLSYGYTF
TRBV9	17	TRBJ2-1	CASTKKPGAGGWNEQFF
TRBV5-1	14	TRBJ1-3	CASSLEGPGNTIYF